This TCR beta chain is from a study of cytomegalovirus exposure and HLA in healthy donors. Study-level information: Assignment to the Caucasian-associated ancestry cluster applied to around 76% of the 300 to 500 genotyped donors.

Primers for the PCR totalled 60 Vbeta and 13 Jbeta. Profiling relied on immunoSEQ multiplex PCR, and the TCRdb table lists in-frame clones only, not all of them. There are about 34,000 clones in the sample, with 3% to 4% held by the top ten. Regarding the study as a whole: In a later analysis, most CMV-associated TCR beta chains appeared HLA-restricted. When analyzed later, a missense DCLRE1C variant was found to be linked to TCR beta V- and J-gene trimming.

Worth noting for this clone: Antigen unknown.

Germline V gene data show CDR1 as MDHEN and CDR2 as SYDVKM. Losses at the gene ends were 5 bases for V and 4 bases for J; bases not matched to a gene: 14. This CDR3 comprises 17 residues. Sequencing was performed on PBMCs. This TCR was recovered from a woman aged 40-49 years in good health and CMV-seropositive. The J gene is TRBJ1-1, the V gene TRBV28; 9 nucleotides align to TRBD1. For the CDR3, the DNA is TGTGCCAGCAGTGGGATCTTCATAGACAGGGGGACCACTGAAGCTTTCTTT. Its protein product is CASSGIFIDRGTTEAFF.